The 16 T cell receptor beta chains listed next were all sequenced from one sample in a study of blood T cell repertoires in COVID-19. Method: immunoSEQ multiplex PCR; TCRdb's copy keeps in-frame clones and lacks some. The sample records fewer than 200,000 clones, approximately 90% being singletons. The sequencing input was peripheral blood. These receptors came from a man aged 40-50 years with active or convalescent COVID-19.

The CDR3 region has the DNA TGTGCCAGCTCACTGAGTGCACAGGGACAAGAGACCCAGTACTTC. It is translated as CASSLSAQGQETQYF. The gene calls are TRBV18 and TRBJ2-5; weak D call: TRBD1 (6 bases). CDR1 and CDR2 from the germline V gene are KGHSH and LQKENI. V gave up 4 bases and J gave up 2 bases, with 14 bases separating them. The CDR3 sequence is 15 residues long. Combining the CDR3 with reference TRBV18 and TRBJ2-5 gives the whole variable domain NAGVMQNPRHLVRRRGQEARLRCSPMKGHSHVYWYRQLPEEGLKFMVYLQKENIIDESGMPKERFSAEFPKEGPSILRIQQVVRGDSAAYFCASSLSAQGQETQYFGPGTRLLVL.

This chain uses TRBV28 with TRBJ2-7, with 9 positions matching TRBD1. J gave up 1 base and V 6 bases, and 10 bases lay outside the gene matches. CDR3 size: 16 residues. Germline CDR1 is MDHEN and CDR2 is SYDVKM. CDR3 region: CASRWAGTGSSYEQYF. In nucleotides, the CDR3 is TGTGCCAGCAGGTGGGCCGGGACAGGGAGTTCCTACGAGCAGTACTTC.

This rearrangement joins TRBV5-6 to TRBJ1-1; 9 bases map to TRBD1. Unmatched junction bases numbered 3, after V lost 4 bases and J lost 2 bases. CDR1 and CDR2 (germline): SGHDT, YYEEEE. The CDR3 loop spans 14 amino acids. The CDR3 is CASSPTGGNTEAFF. The CDR3 nucleotides are TGTGCCAGCAGCCCGACAGGGGGAAACACTGAAGCTTTCTTT.

J is TRBJ1-2 and V is TRBV11-2; the D is unclear. CDR1 is SGHAT, CDR2 FQNNGV, per germline. Between the trimmed V and J ends, which lost 3 bases and 2 bases, there was a span of 7 bases. The CDR3 spans 13 residues. The CDR3 spells CASSLQANYGYTF. CDR3 bases: TGTGCCAGCAGCTTGCAGGCGAACTATGGCTACACCTTC.

This chain links TRBV3-1 (or the pseudogene TRBV3-2) with TRBJ2-5; maybe TRBD2 (5 bases). Between the trimmed V and J ends, which lost 3 bases and 4 bases, there was a span of 15 bases. The CDR3 sequence is 15 residues long. Germline V gene sequence: CDR1 LGHDT, CDR2 YNNKEL (reference sequence). The CDR3: CASSQVGVSGETQYF. DNA for the CDR3: TGTGCCAGCAGCCAGGTCGGGGTGTCAGGAGAGACCCAGTACTTC.

CDR3 in amino acids: CASGGQLNTGELFF. For the CDR3, the DNA is TGTGCCAGCGGGGGACAGTTGAACACCGGGGAGCTGTTTTTT. This chain joins TRBV6-5 and TRBJ2-2, with 7 bases fitting TRBD1. Germline V lookup: CDR1 MNHEY, CDR2 SVGAGI. Losses at the gene ends were 8 bases for V and 1 base for J; bases not matched to a gene: 4. There are 14 residues in the CDR3.

V is TRBV2 and J is TRBJ1-2; TRBD1 aligns across 7 bases. CDR3 length: 15 amino acids. The V gene end was trimmed by 6 bases and the J gene end by 5 bases; junction bases not matched to a gene: 12. Germline assignment: CDR1 SNHLY and CDR2 FYNNEI. CDR3 DNA: TGTGCCAGCAGACTTTCCCGACAGGGTCCTTATGGCTACACCTTC. This encodes CASRLSRQGPYGYTF.

The genes are TRBV12-3 or TRBV12-4 and TRBJ2-5, with D perhaps TRBD1 (6 bases). The CDR3 has 13 residues. The V and J ends lost 7 bases and 1 base respectively, with 10 bases between them. DNA for the CDR3: TGTGCCAGCAATATGGGGGCCCAAGAGACCCAGTACTTC. Amino acids: CASNMGAQETQYF.

V is TRBV4-3 and J is TRBJ2-2; TRBD2 aligns across 7 bases. CDR1 and CDR2 (germline): LGHNA, YSLEER. V dropped 9 bases and J dropped 1; count of bases not matched to a gene: 5. This CDR3 has 14 amino acids. In nucleotides, the CDR3 is TGCGCCAGTTCGGGGGGTGTGAACACCGGGGAGCTGTTTTTT. As protein: CASSGGVNTGELFF.

CDR3 loop: CASSKEIGTGYTGELFF. In nucleotides, the CDR3 is TGTGCCAGCAGTAAGGAAATTGGGACAGGTTACACCGGGGAGCTGTTTTTT. The rearrangement uses TRBV6-2 or TRBV6-3 and TRBJ2-2; the match to TRBD1 covers 8 bases. Germline V lookup: CDR1 MNHEY, CDR2 SVGEGT. This CDR3 has 17 residues. J lost 3 bases, V lost 5 bases, and 11 bases had no gene match.

The chain recombines TRBV5-4 with TRBJ2-2, with 14 bases that match TRBD2. The CDR3 contains 18 residues. Germline-derived CDR1 and CDR2 are SGHNT and YYREEE (reference sequence). With V trimmed by 7 bases and J by 1 base, 9 bases remained unmatched. CDR3 coding DNA: TGTGCCAGCCAAAAGACTAGCGGGAGGGCCGGGAACACCGGGGAGCTGTTTTTT. Amino acid sequence: CASQKTSGRAGNTGELFF.

The chain recombines TRBV30 with TRBJ1-1; D is unresolved. CDR1 and CDR2 from the germline V gene are GTSNPN and SVGIG (reference sequence). The V gene lost 5 bases and the J gene lost 4 bases, with 8 bases spanning the gap. CDR3 size: 11 residues. DNA of the CDR3: TGTGCCTGGGACGAGGGCACTGAAGCTTTCTTT. It yields the protein CAWDEGTEAFF.

The chain uses TRBV29-1 and TRBJ2-1; D might be TRBD2 (7 bases). V lost 6 bases and J 10 bases, leaving 19 bases between the germline ends. The CDR3 is 13 amino acids. From germline, CDR1 is SQVTM and CDR2 ANQGSEA. CDR3 coding DNA: TGCAGCGTACCTCTGGGAGGGGGAGAGGAGCAGTTCTTC. Its translation: CSVPLGGGEEQFF.

The rearrangement joins TRBV5-1 to TRBJ2-1; TRBD2 matches at 14 bases. J was trimmed by 5 bases and V by 0 bases; bases with no gene match: 4. Per germline, CDR1 SGHRS and CDR2 YFSETQ. This CDR3 has 17 residues. The CDR3 DNA follows: TGCGCCAGCAGCTTGGGGACTAGCGGGGGGAGGCACAATGAGCAGTTCTTC. Protein sequence: CASSLGTSGGRHNEQFF. The full variable domain, in which reference TRBV5-1 and TRBJ2-1 provide the parts outside the CDR3, is KAGVTQTPRYLIKTRGQQVTLSCSPISGHRSVSWYQQTPGQGLQFLFEYFSETQRNKGNFPGRFSGRQFSNSRSEMNVSTLELGDSALYLCASSLGTSGGRHNEQFFGPGTRLTVL.

The chain joins TRBV28 to TRBJ2-3, with 10 bases aligning to TRBD2. The CDR3 has 16 residues. Trimming cost V 5 bases and J 2 bases; bases outside gene matches: 7. Germline CDR1 is MDHEN and CDR2 is SYDVKM. The CDR3, as DNA: TGTGCCAGCAGTCCAGCTAGCGGGAGAGACACAGATACGCAGTATTTT. Encoded protein: CASSPASGRDTDTQYF.

CDR3: CASRTLQGGYGYTF. The CDR3 coding sequence is TGTGCCAGCAGAACCCTTCAGGGGGGATATGGCTACACCTTC. This chain uses TRBV28 with TRBJ1-2, with 7 bases aligning to TRBD1. The CDR3 length is 14 residues. The germline V gene has CDR1 MDHEN and CDR2 SYDVKM. V shed 6 bases and J 5 bases; nucleotides not matched to a gene: 9.